Below are 26 T cell receptor beta chains sequenced from a single sample in a study of cytomegalovirus exposure and HLA in healthy donors. A multiplex PCR was run with 60 Vbeta primers and 13 Jbeta primers. Generated by immunoSEQ multiplex PCR, the TCRdb table keeps only in-frame clones and is missing some. This sample has around 93,000 clones, with approximately 83% found just once. Sequencing was performed on PBMCs. The origin of the receptors is a man aged 45 to 65 in good health and CMV-seronegative.

The rearrangement links TRBV21-1 to TRBJ2-7; TRBD1 was called by the table and not checked on the DNA. TRBV21-1 is classified as a pseudogene. The CDR3 spans 16 residues. CDR3 coding DNA: TGTGCCAGCAGCAAAGAGCCGATAGTCCGTGGGGCCGAGCAGTACTTC. Its translation: CASSKEPIVRGAEQYF.

This chain links TRBV13 with TRBJ2-3; 8 nucleotides match TRBD2. Per germline, CDR1 PRHDT and CDR2 FYEKMQ (reference sequence). V was clipped by 7 bases and J by 5 bases; unmatched bases: 11. There are 15 residues in the CDR3. The CDR3 reads CASNRGGRRGDTQYF. The DNA of the CDR3 is TGTGCCAGCAACCGAGGCGGGAGGAGAGGAGATACGCAGTATTTT.

The V gene is TRBV5-1, the J gene TRBJ2-1, with TRBD1 as a possible D gene (6 bases). Trimming stripped 8 bases from V and 8 bases from J, with 23 bases between. This CDR3 is 15 amino acids long. Germline V gene data show CDR1 as SGHRS and CDR2 as YFSETQ. CDR3 residues: CASAKTGGNGHEQFF. CDR3 in DNA: TGCGCCAGTGCGAAGACAGGAGGTAATGGCCATGAGCAGTTCTTC.

The chain is built from TRBV9 and TRBJ2-4; 7 bases are a match to TRBD2. The CDR3 runs to 14 residues. Unmatched junction bases numbered 4, after V lost 2 bases and J lost 5 bases. Germline values: CDR1 SGDLS, CDR2 YYNGEE. The CDR3 loop reads CASSVGLAENIQYF. The CDR3 nucleotides read TGTGCCAGCAGCGTGGGGCTAGCGGAAAACATTCAGTACTTC.

This sequence joins TRBV9 and TRBJ2-5; TRBD2 matches at 15 bases. The CDR3 is made up of 15 amino acids. Per germline, CDR1 SGDLS and CDR2 YYNGEE. V shed 6 bases and J 4 bases; nucleotides not matched to a gene: 4. CDR3 DNA sequence: TGTGCCAGCACCCCGGGACTAGCGGGAGGAGAGACCCAGTACTTC. Its translation: CASTPGLAGGETQYF.

This rearrangement joins TRBV15 to TRBJ1-1; 7 positions agree with TRBD1. V trimming: 2 bases; J trimming: 11 bases; junction bases outside the gene matches: 5. Germline CDR1 and CDR2: LNHNV and YYDKDF (reference sequence). This CDR3 is built from 12 residues. This CDR3 reads CATSRTTGSAFF. The CDR3 bases are TGTGCCACCAGCAGAACGACAGGGAGCGCTTTCTTT.

This chain joins TRBV4-3 and TRBJ1-3, with a possible D match to TRBD1 (6 bases). The ends were cut back, 0 bases at V and 4 bases at J, with 10 bases in the middle. CDR1 and CDR2 from the germline V gene are LGHNA and YSLEER. CDR3 length: 15 amino acids. CDR3 DNA: TGCGCCAGCAGCCAAGAAGGGGGATCCGGAAACACCATATATTTT. The encoded protein is CASSQEGGSGNTIYF.

The J gene is TRBJ2-2, the V gene TRBV4-1; D ambiguous. CDR3 length: 13 amino acids. CDR1 is MGHRA, CDR2 YSYEKL, per germline. V dropped 4 bases and J dropped 5 bases, with 8 bases sitting between them. As DNA, the CDR3 is TGCGCCAGCAGCCCGACTGGGACCGGGGAGCTGTTTTTT. It yields the protein CASSPTGTGELFF.

This chain uses TRBV12-2 with TRBJ2-2; the table's D call, TRBD2, has no DNA check behind it. TRBV12-2 is a listed pseudogene. The CDR3 totals 14 residues. The CDR3 DNA reads TGTGCAAGTCGCGAGGGAATTTTCACCGGGGAGCTGTTTTTT. It specifies CASREGIFTGELFF.

DNA for the CDR3: TGTGCCAGCTCCCCGCAAGGGCGCACGCAGGGGGCGAGGACTGGGGCCAACGTCCTGACTTTC. It translates to CASSPQGRTQGARTGANVLTF. The genes are TRBV18 and TRBJ2-6, with 8 nucleotides matching TRBD1. V dropped 6 bases and J dropped 2; count of bases not matched to a gene: 21. The CDR3 loop spans 21 amino acids. Germline V CDR1 and CDR2: KGHSH, LQKENI.

J is TRBJ1-3 and V is TRBV4-3; possibly TRBD1 for D (5 bases). Germline assignment: CDR1 LGHNA and CDR2 YSLEER. The CDR3 consists of 18 residues. V dropped 0 bases and J dropped 1 base, with 16 bases sitting between them. The CDR3 DNA follows: TGCGCCAGCAGCCAAGATCAGCAGGGCGGGGGTTCTGGAAACACCATATATTTT. Protein product: CASSQDQQGGGSGNTIYF.

In its sample, this clone was seen many times. The rearrangement uses TRBV21-1 and TRBJ2-1; TRBD1 was called by the table and not checked on the DNA. TRBV21-1 is reported as a pseudogene. The CDR3 runs to 14 residues. The CDR3 loop is CASTKGKGNHEQFF. CDR3 nucleotide sequence: TGTGCCAGCACAAAGGGGAAAGGGAACCATGAGCAGTTCTTC.

The sample holds one count of this clone. The chain carries TRBV28 and TRBJ2-1; 7 positions match TRBD1. The J segment lost 0 bases and the V segment lost 5 bases, leaving 7 bases of the junction unmatched. CDR3 length: 16 amino acids. Per the germline V gene, CDR1 is MDHEN and CDR2 is SYDVKM. The CDR3 loop reads CASSPGQVHSYNEQFF. CDR3 bases: TGTGCCAGCAGTCCAGGACAGGTCCACTCCTACAATGAGCAGTTCTTC.

CDR3 in amino acids: CASRKPIWGPNRDRGQETQYF. CDR3 DNA: TGTGCCAGCAGAAAACCAATTTGGGGCCCTAACCGGGACAGGGGCCAAGAGACCCAGTACTTC. This chain links TRBV28 with TRBJ2-5, with TRBD1 matching over 10 bases. CDR1 and CDR2 (germline): MDHEN, SYDVKM. This CDR3 is 21 amino acids long. The junction had 23 bases not matched to a gene; V was cut back by 6 bases and J by 1 base. Full variable domain (outside the CDR3, taken from reference TRBV28 and TRBJ2-5): DVKVTQSSRYLVKRTGEKVFLECVQDMDHENMFWYRQDPGLGLRLIYFSYDVKMKEKGDIPEGYSVSREKKERFSLILESASTNQTSMYLCASRKPIWGPNRDRGQETQYFGPGTRLLVL.

This clone was counted between two and nine times. The rearrangement uses TRBV7-3 and TRBJ2-1; 13 nucleotides agree with TRBD2. The junction had 14 bases not matched to a gene; V was cut back by 5 bases and J by 4 bases. This CDR3 has 19 residues. Germline values: CDR1 SGHTA, CDR2 FQGTGA. CDR3 protein: CASSAIVGLAGAQYNEQFF. As DNA, the CDR3 is TGTGCCAGCAGCGCCATAGTTGGACTAGCGGGAGCCCAATACAATGAGCAGTTCTTC.

In nucleotides, the CDR3 is TGTGCCAGCAGAATAGCGGGGTACCCCTACAATGAGCAGTTCTTC. Its translation: CASRIAGYPYNEQFF. The V gene is TRBV27, the J gene TRBJ2-1; 8 bases agree with TRBD2. V trimming: 6 bases; J trimming: 2 bases; junction bases outside the gene matches: 6. This CDR3 spans 15 amino acids. The germline V gene has CDR1 MNHEY and CDR2 SMNVEV (reference sequence).

CDR3 sequence (DNA): TGTGCCATCAGTGAGGCTTCTGGCGGGGGCTCCTACGAGCAGTACTTC. Protein: CAISEASGGGSYEQYF. The genes are TRBV10-3 and TRBJ2-7, with 7 bases fitting TRBD2. V lost 2 bases to trimming and J lost 0 bases; unmatched junction nucleotides: 7. This CDR3 has 16 amino acids. Germline loops: CDR1 ENHRY, CDR2 SYGVKD.

The genes are TRBV5-6 and TRBJ2-7; a weak D match, TRBD1 (6 bases). V was trimmed by 3 bases and J by 6 bases, leaving 13 bases between them. CDR1 and CDR2 (germline): SGHDT, YYEEEE. The CDR3 consists of 13 residues. DNA of the CDR3: TGTGCCAGCAGCTCCCAGGGGTTGGGCGAGCAGTACTTC. Translation: CASSSQGLGEQYF.

In its sample, this clone was seen a few times. The chain recombines TRBV6-6 with TRBJ1-1; possible D gene TRBD1, 5 bases. With 6 bases removed from V and 4 bases from J, the gap between germline ends came to 18 bases. CDR1 and CDR2 from the germline V gene are MNHNY and SVGAGI (reference sequence). This CDR3 region has 15 residues. The DNA of the CDR3 is TGTGCCAGCAGCTCGCCGGGGGGACTGGGCACTGAAGCTTTCTTT. This encodes CASSSPGGLGTEAFF.

The V and J genes are TRBV9 and TRBJ2-1; D may be TRBD2 (6 bases). CDR1 is SGDLS and CDR2 is YYNGEE in the germline V gene. CDR3 length equals 15 residues. Trimming took 3 bases from V and 3 from J, leaving 13 bases between them. The CDR3 reads CASSEGLPRYNEQFF. The CDR3 DNA sequence: TGTGCCAGCAGCGAGGGACTCCCTCGCTACAATGAGCAGTTCTTC.

This chain uses TRBV7-6 with TRBJ2-5; 10 bases align to TRBD2. This CDR3 region has 15 residues. Losses at the gene ends were 5 bases for V and 3 bases for J; bases not matched to a gene: 6. Germline V lookup: CDR1 SGHVS, CDR2 FNYEAQ. DNA of the CDR3: TGTGCCAGCAGCAACCCCGGGACTAGCGAAGAGACCCAGTACTTC. Its protein product is CASSNPGTSEETQYF.

V is TRBV27 and J is TRBJ1-2; D perhaps matches TRBD1 (5 bases). The CDR3 is 13 residues long. V was cut by 8 bases and J by 4 bases, with 14 bases left in between. Germline loops: CDR1 MNHEY, CDR2 SMNVEV (reference sequence). CDR3 nucleotides: TGTGCCAGCGCCGAAAGGGGCCGCTATGGCTACACCTTC. This encodes CASAERGRYGYTF.

CDR3 coding DNA: TGTGCCAGCAGCTTAGGGACGCAGGGCACCGGGGAGCTGTTTTTT. Encoded protein: CASSLGTQGTGELFF. V usage is TRBV7-9 and J usage is TRBJ2-2, with D perhaps TRBD1 (5 bases). This CDR3 contains 15 residues. CDR1 and CDR2 (germline): SEHNR, FQNEAQ (reference sequence). Trimming took 1 base from V and 4 from J, leaving 10 bases between them.

This chain uses TRBV10-3 with TRBJ2-3; no clear D gene. This CDR3 has 12 residues. The germline V and J ends were trimmed by 2 bases and 6 bases, with 6 bases remaining between them. Germline CDR1 and CDR2: ENHRY and SYGVKD. In DNA form, the CDR3 reads TGTGCCATCAGTGAGCGGAGTGATACGCAGTATTTT. It translates to CAISERSDTQYF.

This clone was found a few times. J is TRBJ2-2 and V is TRBV9; 11 nucleotides match TRBD1. CDR1 and CDR2 from the germline V gene are SGDLS and YYNGEE. The CDR3 has 19 amino acids. Trimming removed 0 bases from V and 0 bases from J; junction bases left unmatched: 7. CDR3 in DNA: TGTGCCAGCAGCGTAGGGGGGACAGGGGGATCCACGAACACCGGGGAGCTGTTTTTT. Its translation: CASSVGGTGGSTNTGELFF. Combining the CDR3 with reference TRBV9 and TRBJ2-2 gives the whole variable domain DSGVTQTPKHLITATGQRVTLRCSPRSGDLSVYWYQQSLDQGLQFLIQYYNGEERAKGNILERFSAQQFPDLHSELNLSSLELGDSALYFCASSVGGTGGSTNTGELFFGEGSRLTVL.

J is TRBJ2-6 and V is TRBV2; D perhaps matches TRBD2 (6 bases). CDR3 length equals 21 residues. Looked up from germline, CDR1 is SNHLY and CDR2 is FYNNEI. Trimming took 0 bases from V and 1 from J, leaving 22 bases between them. The chain's CDR3 is CASSEAPLTRGTLSGANVLTF. The DNA for the CDR3 is TGTGCCAGCAGTGAAGCGCCCTTGACTAGAGGTACCCTATCTGGGGCCAACGTCCTGACTTTC.